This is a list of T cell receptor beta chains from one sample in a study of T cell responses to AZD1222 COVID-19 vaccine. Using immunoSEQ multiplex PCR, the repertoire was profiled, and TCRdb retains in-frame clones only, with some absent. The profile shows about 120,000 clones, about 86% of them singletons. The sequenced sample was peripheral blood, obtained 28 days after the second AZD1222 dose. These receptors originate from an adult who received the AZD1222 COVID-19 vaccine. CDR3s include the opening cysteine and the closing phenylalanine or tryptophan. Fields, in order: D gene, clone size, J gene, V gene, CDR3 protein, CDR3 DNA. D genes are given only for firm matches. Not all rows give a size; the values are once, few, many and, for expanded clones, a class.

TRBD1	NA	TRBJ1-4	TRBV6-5	CASQPGQGKLEKLFF	TGTGCCAGCCAGCCCGGACAGGGGAAGTTAGAAAAACTGTTTTTT
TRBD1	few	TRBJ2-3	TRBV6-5	CASSLQGAIDTQYF	TGTGCCAGCAGTCTCCAGGGGGCGATTGATACGCAGTATTTT
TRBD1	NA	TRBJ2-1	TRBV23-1	CASSQRPGTGNNNEQFF	TGCGCCAGCAGTCAGCGTCCCGGGACAGGGAATAACAATGAGCAGTTCTTC
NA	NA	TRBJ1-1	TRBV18	CASSPSRSGAAFF	TGTGCCAGCTCACCTAGCCGATCCGGTGCCGCTTTCTTT
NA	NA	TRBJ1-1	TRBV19	CASSIAVNWEAFF	TGTGCCAGTAGTATAGCCGTCAACTGGGAAGCTTTCTTT
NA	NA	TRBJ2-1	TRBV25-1	CASSVTAYNEQFF	TGTGCCAGCAGTGTTACAGCCTACAATGAGCAGTTCTTC
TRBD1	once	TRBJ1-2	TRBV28	CASSLRPTTGKNGYTF	TGTGCCAGCAGTTTACGACCCACGACAGGGAAGAATGGCTACACCTTC
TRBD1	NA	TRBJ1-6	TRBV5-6	CASSLKQGARPVYNSPLHF	TGTGCCAGCAGCTTGAAACAGGGGGCCCGGCCTGTATATAATTCACCCCTCCACTTT
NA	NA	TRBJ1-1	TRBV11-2	CASSPPPLSVEAFF	TGTGCCAGCAGCCCACCCCCTTTGTCCGTTGAAGCTTTCTTT
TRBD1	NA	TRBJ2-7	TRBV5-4	CASSPLGQASINEQYF	TGTGCCAGCAGCCCTCTTGGACAGGCGAGTATCAACGAGCAGTACTTC
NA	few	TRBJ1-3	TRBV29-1	CSVSPGAGNTIYF	TGCAGCGTTAGTCCGGGAGCAGGAAACACCATATATTTT
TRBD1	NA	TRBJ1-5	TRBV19	CASTDRGSYNQPQHF	TGTGCCAGTACCGACAGGGGCTCCTACAATCAGCCCCAGCATTTT
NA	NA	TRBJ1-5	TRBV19	CASSIKGLSNQPQHF	TGTGCCAGTAGTATAAAAGGGCTCAGCAATCAGCCCCAGCATTTT
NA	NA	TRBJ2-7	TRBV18	CASSFDRAGPYEQYF	TGTGCCAGCTCTTTCGACCGGGCCGGACCCTACGAGCAGTACTTC
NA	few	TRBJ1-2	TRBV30	CAWSDPSDGYYGYTF	TGTGCCTGGAGTGACCCCTCCGACGGATACTATGGCTACACCTTC
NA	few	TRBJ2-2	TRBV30	CAWRRGYTGELFF	TGTGCCTGGAGGCGCGGGTACACCGGGGAGCTGTTTTTT
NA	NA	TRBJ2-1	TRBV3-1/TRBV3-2	CASSLRGRLNEQFF	TGTGCCAGCAGCCTACGAGGGCGCCTGAATGAGCAGTTCTTC
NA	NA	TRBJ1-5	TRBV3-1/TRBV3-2	CASRQGSQPQHF	TGTGCCAGCAGACAGGGCAGTCAGCCTCAGCATTTT
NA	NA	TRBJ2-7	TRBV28	CASMTWGESYEQYF	TGTGCCAGCATGACTTGGGGGGAATCCTACGAGCAGTACTTC
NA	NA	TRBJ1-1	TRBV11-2	CASSVSGIVNTEAFF	TGTGCCAGCAGCGTCTCAGGGATAGTGAACACTGAAGCTTTCTTT
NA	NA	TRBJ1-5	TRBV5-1	CASSLEGNGNQPQHF	TGCGCCAGCAGCTTGGAAGGGAATGGCAATCAGCCCCAGCATTTT
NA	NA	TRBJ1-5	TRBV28	CASSSSLGRTNQPQHF	TGTGCCAGCAGTTCATCCCTGGGACGGACCAATCAGCCCCAGCATTTT
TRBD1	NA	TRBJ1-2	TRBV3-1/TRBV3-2	CASSSRDRGNYGYTF	TGTGCCAGCAGCTCCCGGGACAGGGGGAACTATGGCTACACCTTC
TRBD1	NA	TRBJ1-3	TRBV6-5	CASSYLTGPGNTIYF	TGTGCCAGCAGTTACTTGACAGGGCCCGGAAACACCATATATTTT
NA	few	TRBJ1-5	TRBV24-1	CATSEAGNQPQHF	TGTGCCACCAGTGAGGCTGGCAATCAGCCCCAGCATTTT
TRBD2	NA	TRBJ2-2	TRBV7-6	CASSPTLWSGGPSTGELFF	TGTGCCAGCAGCCCTACCCTTTGGTCGGGGGGGCCGAGCACCGGGGAGCTGTTTTTT
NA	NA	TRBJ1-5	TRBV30	CAWSVRSGNQPQHF	TGTGCCTGGAGTGTACGTTCTGGAAATCAGCCCCAGCATTTT
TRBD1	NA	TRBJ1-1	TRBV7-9	CASSAIIVPGQGFTEAFF	TGTGCCAGCAGCGCCATCATTGTCCCGGGACAGGGGTTCACTGAAGCTTTCTTT
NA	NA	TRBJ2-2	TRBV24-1	CATSVDSANTGELFF	TGTGCCACCAGTGTAGACAGCGCGAACACCGGGGAGCTGTTTTTT
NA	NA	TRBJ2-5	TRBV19	CASSIEGLGETQYF	TGTGCCAGTAGTATTGAAGGGTTGGGAGAGACCCAGTACTTC
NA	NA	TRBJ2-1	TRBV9	CASSVDPGSSYNEQFF	TGTGCCAGCAGCGTAGATCCAGGGTCATCCTACAATGAGCAGTTCTTC
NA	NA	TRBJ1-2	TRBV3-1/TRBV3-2	CASSQVGWGDEGYTF	TGTGCCAGCAGCCAAGTGGGGTGGGGGGACGAAGGCTACACCTTC
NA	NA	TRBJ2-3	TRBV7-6	CASRLGRTTDTQYF	TGTGCCAGCAGATTGGGACGGACCACAGATACGCAGTATTTT
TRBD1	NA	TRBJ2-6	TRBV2	CASSKTGTGAVSGANVLTF	TGTGCCAGCAGTAAGACCGGGACAGGGGCTGTCTCTGGGGCCAACGTCCTGACTTTC
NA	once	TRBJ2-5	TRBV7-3	CASSTLGGETQYF	TGTGCCAGCAGCACCCTAGGGGGGGAGACCCAGTACTTC
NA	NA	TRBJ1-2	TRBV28	CASSPAGPFYGYTF	TGTGCCAGCAGTCCTGCCGGGCCCTTCTATGGCTACACCTTC
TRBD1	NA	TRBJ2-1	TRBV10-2	CASSRTGYNEQFF	TGCGCCAGCAGTAGGACAGGCTACAATGAGCAGTTCTTC
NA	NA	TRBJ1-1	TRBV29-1	CSVEVMGGTEAFF	TGCAGCGTTGAAGTCATGGGGGGCACTGAAGCTTTCTTT
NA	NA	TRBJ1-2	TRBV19	CASSISGDGYTF	TGTGCCAGTAGTATTTCAGGGGATGGCTACACCTTC